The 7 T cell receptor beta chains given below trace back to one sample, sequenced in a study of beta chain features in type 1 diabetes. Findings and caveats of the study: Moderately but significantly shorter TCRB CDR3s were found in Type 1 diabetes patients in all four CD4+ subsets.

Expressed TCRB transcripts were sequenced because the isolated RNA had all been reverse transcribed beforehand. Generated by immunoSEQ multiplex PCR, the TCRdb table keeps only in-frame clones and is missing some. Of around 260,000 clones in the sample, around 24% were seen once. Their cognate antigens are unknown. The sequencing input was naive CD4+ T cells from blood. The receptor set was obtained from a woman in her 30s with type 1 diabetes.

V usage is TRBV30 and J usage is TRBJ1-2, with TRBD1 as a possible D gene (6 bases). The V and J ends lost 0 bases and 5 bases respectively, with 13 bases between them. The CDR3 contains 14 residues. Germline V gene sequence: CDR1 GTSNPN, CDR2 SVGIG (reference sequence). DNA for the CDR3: TGTGCCTGGAGTGTATTGGACAGTCCATATGGCTACACCTTC. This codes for CAWSVLDSPYGYTF. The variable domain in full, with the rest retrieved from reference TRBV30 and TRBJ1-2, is SQTIHQWPATLVQPVGSPLSLECTVEGTSNPNLYWYRQAAGRGLQLLFYSVGIGQISSEVPQNLSASRPQDRQFILSSKKLLLSDSGFYLCAWSVLDSPYGYTFGSGTRLTVV.

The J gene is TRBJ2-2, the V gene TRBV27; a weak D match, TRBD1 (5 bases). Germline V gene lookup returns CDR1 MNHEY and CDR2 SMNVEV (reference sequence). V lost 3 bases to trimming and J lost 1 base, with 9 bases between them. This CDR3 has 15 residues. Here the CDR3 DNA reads TGTGCCAGCAGTTTTCCAGGGCAGAACACCGGGGAGCTGTTTTTT. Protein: CASSFPGQNTGELFF.

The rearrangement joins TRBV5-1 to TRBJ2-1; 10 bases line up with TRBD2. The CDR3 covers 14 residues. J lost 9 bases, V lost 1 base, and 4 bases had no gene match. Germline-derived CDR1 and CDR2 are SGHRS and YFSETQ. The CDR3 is CASSLTSGISEQFF. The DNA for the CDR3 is TGCGCCAGCAGCTTGACTAGCGGGATTAGTGAGCAGTTCTTC.

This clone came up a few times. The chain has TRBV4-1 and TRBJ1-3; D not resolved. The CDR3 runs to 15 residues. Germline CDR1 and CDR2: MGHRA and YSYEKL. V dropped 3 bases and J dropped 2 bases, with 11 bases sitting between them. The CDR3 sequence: CASSHPPPAGNTIYF. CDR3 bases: TGCGCCAGCAGCCATCCACCCCCGGCTGGAAACACCATATATTTT.

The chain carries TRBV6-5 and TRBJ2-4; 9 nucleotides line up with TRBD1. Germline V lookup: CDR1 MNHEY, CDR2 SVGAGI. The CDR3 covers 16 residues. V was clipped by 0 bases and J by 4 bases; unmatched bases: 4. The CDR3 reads CASSYSTGGGKNIQYF. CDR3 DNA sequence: TGTGCCAGCAGTTACTCCACAGGGGGCGGGAAAAACATTCAGTACTTC.

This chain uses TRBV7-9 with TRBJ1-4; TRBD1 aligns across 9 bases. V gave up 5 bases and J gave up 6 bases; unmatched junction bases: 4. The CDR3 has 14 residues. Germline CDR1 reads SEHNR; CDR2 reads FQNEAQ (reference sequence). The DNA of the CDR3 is TGTGCCAGCAGCCCCGGACAGGGGTATGAAAAACTGTTTTTT. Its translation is CASSPGQGYEKLFF.

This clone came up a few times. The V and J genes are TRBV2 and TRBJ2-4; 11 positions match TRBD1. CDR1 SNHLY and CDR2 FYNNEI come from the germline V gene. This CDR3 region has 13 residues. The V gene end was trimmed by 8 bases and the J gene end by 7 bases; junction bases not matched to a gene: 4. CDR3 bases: TGTGCCAGCTTTCGGGACAGGGGGAACATTCAGTACTTC. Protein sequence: CASFRDRGNIQYF.